The clone carrying this TCR beta chain was counted a few times. Its antigen remains unknown. The data belong to a study of cytomegalovirus exposure and HLA in healthy donors. In the study overall: Roughly 85 million unique TCRs from HLA-typed donors were held in an early release of data. Findings and caveats of the study: Across donors, presence/absence analyses took sequencing depth to be roughly uniform. Among the most significant clusters, several appeared linked to common viral pathogens in a later analysis. Cytomegalovirus-associated status was assigned to about 160 TCR beta chains.

V was clipped by 2 bases and J by 5 bases; unmatched bases: 4. Germline lookup yields CDR1 SGHAT and CDR2 FQNNGV. This CDR3 is built from 15 residues. PCR employed 60 Vbeta and 13 Jbeta primers. Sequencing was performed with immunoSEQ multiplex PCR; in TCRdb, only in-frame clones are kept and a portion is missing. Of around 100,000 clones listed, roughly four fifths are singletons. This sequence was found in a male donor in good health and CMV-seropositive. The specimen was PBMCs. The chain couples TRBV11-2 to TRBJ2-4; 9 bases agree with TRBD2. The CDR3 sequence: CASSLKGLAQNIQYF. The CDR3, as DNA: TGTGCCAGCAGCTTAAAGGGACTAGCTCAAAACATTCAGTACTTC.